This T cell receptor (beta chain) was captured in a study of blood T cell repertoires in COVID-19. Across the whole study: Material from acute and convalescent COVID-19 was sourced from the United States, Italy and Spain.

Under the authors' procedure: It was from reference gene primer amplification that nucleated cell counts were estimated. This table comes from immunoSEQ multiplex PCR, and its TCRdb copy is limited to in-frame clones, with some not included. That table furnishes V, J and clone size, whereas the DNA furnished D and trimming. The sample has some 310,000 clones, under 90% seen once; the top ten hold 2.9%. This CDR3 has 17 residues. CDR1 and CDR2 (germline): MDHEN, SYDVKM. V dropped 3 bases and J dropped 0 bases, with 15 bases sitting between them. The sequence was obtained from a woman under 40 with COVID-19, enrolled during active disease. V gene TRBV28 combines with J gene TRBJ2-1, with D possibly TRBD2 on 6 matching bases. Sequencing input: peripheral blood. Written as DNA, the CDR3 is TGTGCCAGCAGTTTCCCTCCTCGGGGGTTCTCCTACAATGAGCAGTTCTTC. Encoded protein: CASSFPPRGFSYNEQFF.